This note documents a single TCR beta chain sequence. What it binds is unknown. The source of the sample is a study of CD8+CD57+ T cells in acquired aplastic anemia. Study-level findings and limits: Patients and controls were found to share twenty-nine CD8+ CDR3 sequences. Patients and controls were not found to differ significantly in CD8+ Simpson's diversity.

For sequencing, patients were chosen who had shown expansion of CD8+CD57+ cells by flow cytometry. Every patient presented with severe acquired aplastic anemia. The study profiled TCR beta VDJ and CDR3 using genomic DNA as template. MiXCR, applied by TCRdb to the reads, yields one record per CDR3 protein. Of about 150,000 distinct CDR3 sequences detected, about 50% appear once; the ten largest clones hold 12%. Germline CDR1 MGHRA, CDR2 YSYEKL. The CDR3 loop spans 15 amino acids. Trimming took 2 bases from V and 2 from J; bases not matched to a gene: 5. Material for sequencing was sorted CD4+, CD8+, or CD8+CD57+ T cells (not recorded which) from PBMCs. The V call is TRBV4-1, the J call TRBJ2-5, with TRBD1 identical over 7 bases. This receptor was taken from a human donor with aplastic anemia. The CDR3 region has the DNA TGCGCCAGCAGCCAACGGACAGGATATCAAGAGACCCAGTACTTC. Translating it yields CASSQRTGYQETQYF.